Included here is one T cell receptor (beta chain) sequence, with context. No antigen is known for it. Qualities for individual bases were not recorded, and no much larger clone is one base off. The CDR3, cysteine through phenylalanine, is 16 amino acids long. Only the CDR3 part of the read is kept: 48 bases, read in frame from the first base. The germline V gene gives CDR1 as SGHRS and CDR2 as YFSETQ. V was cut back by 0 bases and J by 8 bases, leaving a gap of 15 bases between them. The entire amount of isolated RNA was reverse transcribed using the High Capacity cDNA Reverse Transcription Kit, so the sequenced TCRB transcripts were expressed ones. Deep immunoSEQ sequencing was performed on naive, central memory and regulatory T cell samples, with an average of roughly 3.3 million total reads per sample. Sorted cells were lysed in RLT buffer, and RNA was extracted using DNase-treated RNeasy Micro or Mini kits according to cell number. To prevent cross-contamination, each cell subset was processed individually, whereas patient and healthy donor samples were processed jointly. The immunoSEQ multiplex PCR was used to amplify TCRB sequences from cDNA, generating 87-bp fragments that spanned the CDR3 region. Sequencing of the amplicons was done on the Illumina HiSeq platform. The study's own analysis went as follows. PCR bias was computationally corrected using synthetic template baselines, reads within Hamming distance 2 were collapsed, and singletons that could not be merged were discarded. Reads were aligned against IMGT so that V, D and J genes, CDR3 length and insertions or deletions at six rearrangement sites could be assigned. Within each subset, clonotype counts were normalized to sorted cell number, after which true diversity and Gini coefficients were computed with the tcR R package. The overlap coefficient, calculated on TCRB nucleotide sequences, was used to measure repertoire sharing. TCRdb re-hosts the immuneACCESS table, in-frame sequences only. Its copies lack some clones; in the studies checked, an unresolved V gene accounts for under half of them, and the cause for the rest is not known. That table is the source of V, J and clone size, and D and trimming were worked out from the DNA. This sample comprises hundreds of thousands of clones, 7% to 10% of them detected only once. The ten largest clonotypes hold roughly 1% of the sample.

Each donor gave one peripheral blood draw, roughly 110 mL on average, collected into heparinised tubes. A BD FACSAria II was used to sort naive, central memory, regulatory and stem cell-like memory CD4+ T cells with a panel that included CD45RO, CCR7, CD25, CD127, CD95 and CD27. All sorted populations exceeded 95% purity. PBMCs were isolated right away by Lymphoprep density gradient centrifugation and were stained directly, without culture. So that batch effects would be minimized, each experiment stained and sorted samples in pairs, pairing one healthy donor with one patient. This entry comes from a study of beta chain features in type 1 diabetes (dated by TCRdb to between 2017 and 2018). The study in broad terms: Patients and healthy donors did not differ in mean age, gender distribution, total cell number or subset yield. Across all samples, fewer than 130 million sorted cells were examined, and cell number per subset correlated strongly with RNA yield. The study compared the TCRB repertoires of sorted circulating CD4+ T cell subsets in recently diagnosed type 1 diabetes patients with those in matched healthy donors. Naive and central memory subsets were obtained from all 28 donors, but regulatory and stem cell-like memory subsets were isolated from only 8 patients and roughly eight healthy donors. Paper-wide results and their limitations: Only small numbers of individuals were included in the HLA sub-analyses, which left unresolved whether HLA type had any influence on TCRB rearrangement. Shorter templates might have been favored by PCR, but patient and control samples were amplified and corrected together, so both groups would have been affected equally by any skew. Because cDNA rather than genomic DNA was sequenced, highly expressing activated cells could have been over-represented, although no difference in activation and CD3 levels was found between groups. Naive, central memory and regulatory TCRB repertoires appeared to be more alike among patients than among healthy donors. Fewer insertions and more nucleotide deletions at VDJ recombination sites were observed in patients with type 1 diabetes, implying thymic rearrangement abnormalities. Type 1 diabetes patients showed a moderate but significant shortening of TCRB CDR3 length in all four CD4+ subsets.

This receptor was taken from a man between 25 and 39 years old with type 1 diabetes. The rearrangement joined TRBV5-1 to TRBJ1-6; no D segment can be confidently identified. Source material: central memory CD4+ T cells from blood. The CDR3 has the sequence CASSLVFGGGDSPLHF. Here is the DNA: TGCGCCAGCAGCTTGGTCTTCGGCGGTGGGGATTCACCCCTCCACTTT.